The 16 T cell receptor beta chains given below trace back to one sample, sequenced in a study of identifying expanded T cells in peripheral blood. TCRdb's copy holds only in-frame clones and misses some; the assay was immunoSEQ multiplex PCR. The data contain some 78,000 clones, approximately 90% of them singletons. The material sequenced was blood. These receptors came from a person aged 18 to 70 in good health.

This clone has a single count. The chain joins TRBV28 to TRBJ2-3; D possibly matches TRBD1 or TRBD2 (6 bases each). The CDR3 has 15 amino acids. Trimming shortened V by 6 bases and J by 1 base, and 14 bases separated the two germline ends. CDR1 is MDHEN and CDR2 is SYDVKM in the germline V gene. CDR3 residues: CASRGGGRGTDTQYF. For the CDR3, the DNA is TGTGCCAGCAGAGGAGGGGGACGCGGCACAGATACGCAGTATTTT.

The chain has TRBV6-1 and TRBJ1-1; D ambiguous. Germline CDR1 is MNHNS and CDR2 is SASEGT. This CDR3 contains 14 residues. V lost 8 bases and J lost 0, with 13 bases in between. The CDR3 DNA sequence: TGTGCCAGCGAGAAGGACTACATGAACACTGAAGCTTTCTTT. Its protein is CASEKDYMNTEAFF.

The rearrangement uses TRBV10-1 and TRBJ2-2; unclear D gene. The CDR3 totals 13 residues. CDR1 and CDR2 from the germline V gene are WNHNN and SYGVQD (reference sequence). V dropped 6 bases and J dropped 3 bases, with 8 bases sitting between them. The CDR3 loop reads CASRDGHTGELFF. The DNA for the CDR3 is TGCGCCAGCAGGGACGGACACACCGGGGAGCTGTTTTTT.

There are a few counts of this clone. The CDR3 coding sequence is TGTGCCAGCAGCCCCTCCCCCCTTCAGTTTTGGGGGAGCAACACCGGGGAGCTGTTTTTT. Translated, it gives CASSPSPLQFWGSNTGELFF. The genes are TRBV7-6 and TRBJ2-2; D tentatively reads TRBD1 or TRBD2 (5 bases each). CDR3 size: 20 residues. Trimming stripped 5 bases from V and 2 bases from J, with 27 bases between. Germline CDR1 is SGHVS and CDR2 is FNYEAQ. The variable domain in full, completed from reference TRBV7-6 and TRBJ2-2, reads GAGVSQSPRYKVTKRGQDVALRCDPISGHVSLYWYRQALGQGPEFLTYFNYEAQQDKSGLPNDRFSAERPEGSISTLTIQRTEQRDSAMYRCASSPSPLQFWGSNTGELFFGEGSRLTVL.

The J gene is TRBJ2-6, the V gene TRBV6-6; a possible D gene is TRBD1 (5 bases). The CDR3 is made up of 16 amino acids. V was trimmed by 5 bases and J by 2 bases, leaving 13 bases between them. In germline, CDR1 is MNHNY, CDR2 SVGAGI (reference sequence). This CDR3 is CASSHNLRAGANVLTF. The CDR3 DNA reads TGTGCCAGCAGTCATAATCTCAGGGCTGGGGCCAACGTCCTGACTTTC.

The chain couples TRBV6-5 to TRBJ1-4, with TRBD1 as a possible D gene (6 bases). The CDR3 spans 14 residues. Germline V gene data show CDR1 as MNHEY and CDR2 as SVGAGI. The ends were cut back, 0 bases at V and 10 bases at J, with 12 bases in the middle. The CDR3 DNA reads TGTGCCAGCAGTTACTCGGCAGGGGCTGGAAAACTGTTTTTT. It is translated as CASSYSAGAGKLFF.

The rearrangement joins TRBV30 to TRBJ1-4; D remains unclear. In germline, CDR1 is GTSNPN, CDR2 SVGIG (reference sequence). Trimming shortened V by 5 bases and J by 5 bases, and 12 bases separated the two germline ends. This CDR3 has 13 amino acids. CDR3 residues: CAWERSGNEKLFF. CDR3 coding DNA: TGTGCCTGGGAACGTAGTGGAAATGAAAAACTGTTTTTT.

This clone appeared a single time. This sequence joins TRBV28 and TRBJ1-2; 10 bases align to TRBD1. The CDR3 totals 14 residues. The junction had 6 bases not matched to a gene; V was cut back by 4 bases and J by 7 bases. The germline V gene has CDR1 MDHEN and CDR2 SYDVKM. The DNA for the CDR3 is TGTGCCAGCAGTTCCGGGACAGGGGTGGGTGGCTACACCTTC. It yields the protein CASSSGTGVGGYTF.

This rearrangement joins TRBV6-1 to TRBJ2-4; D tentatively reads TRBD1 or TRBD2 (5 bases each). The V end lost 3 bases, the J end lost 9 bases, and 15 bases lay between the germline ends. The germline gives CDR1 MNHNS, CDR2 SASEGT. This CDR3 is 14 amino acids long. The CDR3 coding sequence is TGTGCCAGCAGTGAGTTCGGGGCCTTGGGCATTCAGTACTTC. Amino acid sequence: CASSEFGALGIQYF.

This clone has more than one count but fewer than ten. The chain combines TRBV5-6 with TRBJ2-7; 7 bases line up with TRBD1. The CDR3 runs to 16 residues. The V segment lost 3 bases and the J segment 0 bases; nucleotides outside the gene matches: 9. Germline V gene lookup returns CDR1 SGHDT and CDR2 YYEEEE. CDR3 residues: CASSSGTAMNSYEQYF. CDR3 nucleotides: TGTGCCAGCAGCTCCGGGACAGCAATGAACTCCTACGAGCAGTACTTC. Together with reference TRBV5-6 and TRBJ2-7, the CDR3 gives the full variable domain: DAGVTQSPTHLIKTRGQQVTLRCSPKSGHDTVSWYQQALGQGPQFIFQYYEEEERQRGNFPDRFSGHQFPNYSSELNVNALLLGDSALYLCASSSGTAMNSYEQYFGPGTRLTVT.

The chain links TRBV7-9 to TRBJ1-4; D gene ambiguous. CDR1 SEHNR and CDR2 FQNEAQ come from the germline V gene (reference sequence). The CDR3 is 14 amino acids. The ends were cut back, 4 bases at V and 4 bases at J, with 10 bases in the middle. The chain's CDR3 is CASSSYLFNEKLFF. CDR3 DNA: TGTGCCAGCAGCTCCTATTTGTTTAATGAAAAACTGTTTTTT. Using reference TRBV7-9 and TRBJ1-4 for the parts outside the CDR3, the full variable domain is DTGVSQNPRHKITKRGQNVTFRCDPISEHNRLYWYRQTLGQGPEFLTYFQNEAQLEKSRLLSDRFSAERPKGSFSTLEIQRTEQGDSAMYLCASSSYLFNEKLFFGSGTQLSVL.

The V and J genes are TRBV19 and TRBJ2-1; tentatively, D is TRBD1 or TRBD2 (5 bases each). V lost 3 bases to trimming and J lost 5 bases, with 17 bases between them. The CDR3 covers 16 residues. Germline lookup yields CDR1 LNHDA and CDR2 SQIVND (reference sequence). The CDR3 coding sequence is TGTGCCAGTAGTATGTTTGGGGGTAGTAGGGACAATGAGCAGTTCTTC. Its translation: CASSMFGGSRDNEQFF.

The chain uses TRBV4-1 and TRBJ1-2; 9 nucleotides line up with TRBD1. Germline lookup yields CDR1 MGHRA and CDR2 YSYEKL. The junction had 4 bases not matched to a gene; V was cut back by 1 base and J by 7 bases. The CDR3 contains 14 residues. The CDR3 reads CASSQVQGALGYTF. Written as DNA, the CDR3 is TGCGCCAGCAGCCAAGTACAGGGGGCTCTTGGCTACACCTTC.

This clone was seen just once. The gene calls are TRBV7-2 and TRBJ2-5; TRBD2 aligns across 8 bases. CDR1 and CDR2 (germline): SGHTA, FQGNSA. CDR3 length equals 14 residues. With V trimmed by 7 bases and J by 2 bases, 6 bases remained unmatched. DNA for the CDR3: TGTGCCAGCAACAAAGCGGGGGCTCAAGAGACCCAGTACTTC. Encoded protein: CASNKAGAQETQYF.

The rearrangement links TRBV7-7 to TRBJ2-7, with 10 bases aligning to TRBD1. The germline V gene encodes CDR1 SSHAT and CDR2 FNYEAQ (reference sequence). The CDR3 totals 13 residues. V lost 5 bases to trimming and J lost 3 bases; unmatched junction nucleotides: 1. This CDR3 is CASSRDRGYEQYF. The CDR3 region has the DNA TGTGCCAGCAGCCGGGACAGGGGCTACGAGCAGTACTTC.

The rearrangement uses TRBV15 and TRBJ1-6, with D tentatively TRBD1 (5 bases). This CDR3 contains 16 residues. The V end lost 3 bases, the J end lost 9 bases, and 18 bases lay between the germline ends. In germline, CDR1 is LNHNV, CDR2 YYDKDF (reference sequence). Written as DNA, the CDR3 is TGTGCCACCAGCAGGGAGGGGCCGGAACGATCTTCACCCCTCCACTTT. Encoded protein: CATSREGPERSSPLHF.